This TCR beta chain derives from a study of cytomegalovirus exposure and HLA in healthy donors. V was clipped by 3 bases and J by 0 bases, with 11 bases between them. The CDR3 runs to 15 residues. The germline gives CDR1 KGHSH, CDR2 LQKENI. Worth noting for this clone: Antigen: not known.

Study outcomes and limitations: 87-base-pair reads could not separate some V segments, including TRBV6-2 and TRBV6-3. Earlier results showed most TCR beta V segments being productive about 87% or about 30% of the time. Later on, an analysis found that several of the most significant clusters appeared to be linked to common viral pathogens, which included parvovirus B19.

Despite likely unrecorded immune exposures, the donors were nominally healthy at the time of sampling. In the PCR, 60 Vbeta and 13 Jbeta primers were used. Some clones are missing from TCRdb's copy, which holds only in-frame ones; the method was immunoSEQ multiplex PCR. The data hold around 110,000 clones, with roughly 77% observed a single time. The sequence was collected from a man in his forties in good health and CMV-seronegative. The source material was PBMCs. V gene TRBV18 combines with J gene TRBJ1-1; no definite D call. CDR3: CASSPLPRVNTEAFF. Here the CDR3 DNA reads TGTGCCAGCTCACCCTTACCGAGAGTGAACACTGAAGCTTTCTTT.